This T cell receptor beta chain was identified in a study of blood T cell repertoires in COVID-19. Across the study: Italy, Spain and the United States were the sources of the convalescent and acute COVID-19 samples.

Repertoires were generated with immunoSEQ multiplex PCR, while TCRdb's copy carries only in-frame clones and drops some. The repertoire holds approximately 120,000 clones, with about 93% as singletons. This CDR3 spans 14 amino acids. The trim removed 6 bases at V and 3 bases at J, leaving 8 bases unmatched. CDR1 and CDR2 from the germline V gene are SNHLY and FYNNEI. Sequencing input: peripheral blood. The chain couples TRBV2 to TRBJ2-7, with TRBD2 matching over 7 bases. The sequence derives from a man aged 45 to 65 with COVID-19, enrolled during active disease. CDR3 amino acids: CASRGGSSSYEQYV. For the CDR3, the DNA is TGTGCCAGCAGGGGCGGGAGTAGTAGCTACGAGCAGTACGTC.